One and the same sample provided the 22 T cell receptor beta chains below, sequenced in a study of shared clonotypes between healthy human individuals. Profiled with immunoSEQ multiplex PCR; TCRdb holds only in-frame clones, not every one. The sample consists of fewer than 850,000 clones, more than 70% of them appearing once. The sequenced material came from memory CD4+ T cells sorted from blood. The subset here: CD45RA-negative fraction. The receptor source for this set is a young woman in good health.

This clone was recorded once. The chain joins TRBV7-2 to TRBJ1-2; D may be TRBD1 (5 bases). Trimming took 5 bases from V and 2 from J, leaving 12 bases between them. The CDR3 has 14 amino acids. Per the germline V gene, CDR1 is SGHTA and CDR2 is FQGNSA. The CDR3, as DNA: TGTGCCAGCAGCACCGCGACAGTCAACTATGGCTACACCTTC. Translation: CASSTATVNYGYTF.

This clone was observed once. This chain links TRBV19 with TRBJ2-7; 13 bases fit TRBD2. The CDR3 has 14 amino acids. After removal of 6 bases from V and 4 bases from J, the junction contained 3 bases not matched to a gene. Germline-derived CDR1 and CDR2 are LNHDA and SQIVND (reference sequence). Written as DNA, the CDR3 is TGTGCCAGTAGCCGGACTAGCGGGAGTTACGAGCAGTACTTC. This gives the protein CASSRTSGSYEQYF.

This rearrangement joins TRBV11-2 to TRBJ2-3; 7 nucleotides align to TRBD2. CDR3 length: 15 amino acids. Germline V gene data show CDR1 as SGHAT and CDR2 as FQNNGV. V trimming: 1 base; J trimming: 8 bases; junction bases outside the gene matches: 9. CDR3 residues: CASSLVQRGVGTQYF. Written as DNA, the CDR3 is TGTGCCAGCAGCTTAGTCCAGCGGGGTGTCGGTACGCAGTATTTT.

The chain uses TRBV6-6 and TRBJ2-4; no definite D call. V lost 6 bases and J 9 bases, leaving 12 bases between the germline ends. Germline V CDR1 and CDR2: MNHNY, SVGAGI (reference sequence). This CDR3 region has 12 residues. The CDR3 DNA reads TGTGCCAGCAGAGCGTGGGATAGCATTCAGTACTTC. Protein product: CASRAWDSIQYF.

This CDR3 is CASSLYGGLGETQYF. CDR3 bases: TGTGCCAGCAGTTTATATGGCGGACTGGGGGAGACCCAGTACTTC. The gene calls are TRBV27 and TRBJ2-5; D may be TRBD2 (5 bases). Germline loops: CDR1 MNHEY, CDR2 SMNVEV (reference sequence). CDR3 length: 15 amino acids. V lost 1 base to trimming and J lost 5 bases, with 14 bases between them.

This rearrangement joins TRBV6-1 to TRBJ1-5; the D is unclear. The CDR3 contains 12 residues. Trimming took 1 base from V and 6 from J, leaving 4 bases between them. Germline V gives CDR1 MNHNS, CDR2 SASEGT. The CDR3: CASSEGAQPQHF. CDR3 sequence (DNA): TGTGCCAGCAGTGAAGGGGCTCAGCCCCAGCATTTT.

The V call is TRBV6-6, the J call TRBJ2-3; no clear D. The V gene's germline CDR1 is MNHNY and CDR2 SVGAGI (reference sequence). The CDR3 sequence is 14 residues long. With 0 bases removed from V and 0 bases from J, the gap between germline ends came to 4 bases. CDR3 nucleotides: TGTGCCAGCAGTTACTCGGACAGCACAGATACGCAGTATTTT. Translation gives CASSYSDSTDTQYF.

The chain recombines TRBV6-1 with TRBJ1-5, with D uncertain. V was shortened by 4 bases and J by 5 bases, with 12 bases between the two germline ends. CDR1 MNHNS and CDR2 SASEGT come from the germline V gene. CDR3 size: 14 residues. The DNA of the CDR3 is TGTGCCAGCAGTGTTAACCTCGCGGATCAGCCCCAGCATTTT. It specifies CASSVNLADQPQHF.

The chain couples TRBV6-1 to TRBJ2-7; no definite D call. CDR3 length equals 12 residues. CDR1 is MNHNS, CDR2 SASEGT, per germline. V was trimmed by 7 bases and J by 3 bases, leaving 10 bases between them. CDR3: CASTGLLYEQYF. The CDR3 region has the DNA TGTGCCAGCACCGGCCTACTCTACGAGCAGTACTTC.

This chain connects TRBV11-1 to TRBJ2-1, with D perhaps TRBD1 (7 bases). The CDR3 sequence is 15 residues long. The germline V gene encodes CDR1 SGHAT and CDR2 FQDESV (reference sequence). V lost 0 bases and J lost 8, with 14 bases in between. The CDR3 DNA sequence: TGTGCCAGCAGCTTAGCCATCGGAGGGGGCGATGAGCAGTTCTTC. Its protein product is CASSLAIGGGDEQFF.

The chain joins TRBV5-4 to TRBJ2-7; 11 bases map to TRBD2. This CDR3 spans 15 amino acids. From germline, CDR1 is SGHNT and CDR2 YYREEE (reference sequence). J lost 4 bases, V lost 2 bases, and 5 bases had no gene match. CDR3 sequence reads: CASSLRLAGKYEQYF. CDR3 in DNA: TGTGCCAGCAGCTTAAGACTAGCGGGAAAGTACGAGCAGTACTTC.

V is TRBV20-1 and J is TRBJ2-3, with 9 bases lining up with TRBD2. Germline CDR1 is DFQATT and CDR2 is SNEGSKA (reference sequence). V shed 5 bases, J shed 14 bases, and the junction held 8 bases outside the gene matches. This CDR3 comprises 11 residues. CDR3 coding DNA: TGCAGTGCTGCTCCTAGCGGGATACGGTATTTT. Residues: CSAAPSGIRYF.

This chain uses TRBV28 with TRBJ2-7; 8 nucleotides match TRBD2. This CDR3 spans 16 amino acids. From germline, CDR1 is MDHEN and CDR2 SYDVKM. The ends lost 4 bases at V and 9 bases at J; junction bases unmatched: 17. CDR3 nucleotide sequence: TGTGCCAGCAGTTCTTTCGGTAGCGGGATCGTATCTGCGCAGTACTTC. Its protein product is CASSSFGSGIVSAQYF.

In this sample, this clone turned up a few times. The chain combines TRBV9 with TRBJ2-1; D is unresolved. Germline CDR1 is SGDLS and CDR2 is YYNGEE. Trimming removed 0 bases at V and 2 bases at J, with 6 bases between. The CDR3 has 14 residues. CDR3 nucleotide sequence: TGTGCCAGCAGCGTAGAGGGCCCCTACAATGAGCAGTTCTTC. Translation: CASSVEGPYNEQFF.

The J gene is TRBJ2-4, the V gene TRBV6-6; the match to TRBD2 covers 8 bases. CDR1 is MNHNY and CDR2 is SVGAGI in the germline V gene (reference sequence). The CDR3 runs 13 residues. The junction had 5 bases not matched to a gene; V was cut back by 7 bases and J by 6 bases. For the CDR3, the DNA is TGTGCCAGCACCCCCGCGGGGGGAAACATTCAGTACTTC. As protein: CASTPAGGNIQYF.

This chain joins TRBV9 and TRBJ1-1; D remains ambiguous. Germline V CDR1 and CDR2: SGDLS, YYNGEE. The V end was cut by 2 bases, the J end by 0 bases, with 14 bases between. The CDR3 has 16 amino acids. This chain's CDR3 is CASSVSTAVMNTEAFF. In DNA form, the CDR3 reads TGTGCCAGCAGCGTTTCGACGGCTGTCATGAACACTGAAGCTTTCTTT.

In regard to this clone: This CDR3 is also generated by other DNA sequences in the sample. The rearrangement uses TRBV4-1 and TRBJ2-1; TRBD2 might be the D (5 bases). In germline, CDR1 is MGHRA, CDR2 YSYEKL. CDR3 length equals 15 residues. The V end was cut by 1 base, the J end by 0 bases, with 7 bases between. The CDR3 is CASSQVGSSYNEQFF. CDR3 DNA sequence: TGCGCCAGCAGCCAAGTAGGGAGCTCCTACAATGAGCAGTTCTTC.

The genes are TRBV28 and TRBJ1-5, with a weak D call TRBD1 (5 bases). Germline V gives CDR1 MDHEN, CDR2 SYDVKM. This CDR3 has 15 residues. The V gene lost 0 bases and the J gene lost 3 bases, with 9 bases spanning the gap. CDR3 DNA sequence: TGTGCCAGCAGTTTATGGGGGGAAACCAATCAGCCCCAGCATTTT. It specifies CASSLWGETNQPQHF.

The CDR3 DNA is TGCGCCAGCAGTGCCCGGGACAGGGGCCCCGAGCAGTACTTC. Translating it yields CASSARDRGPEQYF. The rearrangement links TRBV5-1 to TRBJ2-7; TRBD1 matches at 10 bases. The CDR3 loop spans 14 amino acids. V lost 5 bases, J lost 6 bases, and 8 bases stayed unmatched. Germline V gives CDR1 SGHRS, CDR2 YFSETQ.

This chain links TRBV18 with TRBJ2-7, with D possibly TRBD1 on 6 matching bases. This CDR3 comprises 14 residues. Trimming took off 5 bases at V and 1 base at J, with 12 bases between the two ends. Germline lookup yields CDR1 KGHSH and CDR2 LQKENI. CDR3 protein: CASSGQWPSYEQYF. The DNA for the CDR3 is TGTGCCAGCTCAGGACAGTGGCCTTCCTACGAGCAGTACTTC.

This clone was picked up many times. This chain joins TRBV9 and TRBJ2-3, with D tentatively TRBD1 (5 bases). The ends were cut back, 4 bases at V and 4 bases at J, with 10 bases in the middle. Germline V gives CDR1 SGDLS, CDR2 YYNGEE. The CDR3 is made up of 13 amino acids. The CDR3 loop is CASSPRGSDTQYF. CDR3 in DNA: TGTGCCAGCAGCCCAAGGGGATCAGATACGCAGTATTTT.

J is TRBJ2-3 and V is TRBV6-5; 7 nucleotides match TRBD2. The CDR3 is 12 amino acids. With V trimmed by 6 bases and J by 6 bases, 3 bases remained unmatched. The germline V gene has CDR1 MNHEY and CDR2 SVGAGI. CDR3 sequence (DNA): TGTGCCAGCAGGGACGGGAGGGATACGCAGTATTTT. Amino acid sequence: CASRDGRDTQYF.